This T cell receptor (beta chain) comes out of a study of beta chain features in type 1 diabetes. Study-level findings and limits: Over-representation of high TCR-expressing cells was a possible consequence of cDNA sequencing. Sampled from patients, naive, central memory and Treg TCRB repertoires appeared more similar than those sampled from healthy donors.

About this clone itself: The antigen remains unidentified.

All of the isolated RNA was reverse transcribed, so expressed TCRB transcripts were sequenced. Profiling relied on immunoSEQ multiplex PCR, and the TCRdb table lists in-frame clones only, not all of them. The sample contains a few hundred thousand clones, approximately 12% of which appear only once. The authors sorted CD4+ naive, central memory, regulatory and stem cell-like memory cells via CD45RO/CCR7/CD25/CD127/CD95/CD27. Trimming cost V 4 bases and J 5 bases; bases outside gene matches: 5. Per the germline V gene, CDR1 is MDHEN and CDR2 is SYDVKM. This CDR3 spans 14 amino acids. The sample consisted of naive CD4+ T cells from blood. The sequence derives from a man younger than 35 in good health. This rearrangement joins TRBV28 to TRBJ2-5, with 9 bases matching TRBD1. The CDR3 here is CASSSLTGGETQYF. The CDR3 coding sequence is TGTGCCAGCAGTTCCCTTACAGGGGGCGAGACCCAGTACTTC.